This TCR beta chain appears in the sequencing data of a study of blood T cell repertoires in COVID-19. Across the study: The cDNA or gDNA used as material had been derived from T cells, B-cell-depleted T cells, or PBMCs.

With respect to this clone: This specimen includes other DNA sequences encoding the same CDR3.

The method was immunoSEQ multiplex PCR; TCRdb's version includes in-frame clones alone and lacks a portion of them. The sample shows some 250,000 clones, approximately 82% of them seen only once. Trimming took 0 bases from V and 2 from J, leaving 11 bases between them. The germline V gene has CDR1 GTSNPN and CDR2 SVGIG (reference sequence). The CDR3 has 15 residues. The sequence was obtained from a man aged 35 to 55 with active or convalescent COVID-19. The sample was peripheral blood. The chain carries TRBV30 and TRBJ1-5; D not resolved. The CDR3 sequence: CAWSVRGRGNQPQHF. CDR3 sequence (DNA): TGTGCCTGGAGTGTTCGGGGTAGGGGCAATCAGCCCCAGCATTTT.